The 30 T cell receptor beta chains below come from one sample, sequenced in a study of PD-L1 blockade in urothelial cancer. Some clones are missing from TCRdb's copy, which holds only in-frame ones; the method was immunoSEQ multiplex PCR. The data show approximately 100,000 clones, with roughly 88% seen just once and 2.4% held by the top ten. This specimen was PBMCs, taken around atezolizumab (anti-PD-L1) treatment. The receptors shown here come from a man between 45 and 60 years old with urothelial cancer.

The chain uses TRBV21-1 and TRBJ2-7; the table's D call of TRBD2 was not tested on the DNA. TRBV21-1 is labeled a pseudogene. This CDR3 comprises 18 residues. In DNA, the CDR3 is TGTGCCAGCAGCAAAGAATCCGGGGGGACTAGCGGGAGCCACGAGCAGTACTTC. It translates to CASSKESGGTSGSHEQYF.

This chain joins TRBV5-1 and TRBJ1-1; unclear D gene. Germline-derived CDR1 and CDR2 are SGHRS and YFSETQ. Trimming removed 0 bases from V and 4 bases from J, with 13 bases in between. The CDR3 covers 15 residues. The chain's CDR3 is CASSLGGGPFTEAFF. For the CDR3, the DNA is TGCGCCAGCAGCTTGGGTGGAGGGCCTTTCACTGAAGCTTTCTTT.

Written as DNA, the CDR3 is TGCGCCAGCAGGCGTGGACAGGGAAGGGACTACGAGCAGTACTTC. Residues: CASRRGQGRDYEQYF. This rearrangement joins TRBV4-1 to TRBJ2-7; TRBD1 matches 8 bases. There are 15 residues in the CDR3. V trimming: 6 bases; J trimming: 3 bases; junction bases outside the gene matches: 10. The germline V gene encodes CDR1 MGHRA and CDR2 YSYEKL.

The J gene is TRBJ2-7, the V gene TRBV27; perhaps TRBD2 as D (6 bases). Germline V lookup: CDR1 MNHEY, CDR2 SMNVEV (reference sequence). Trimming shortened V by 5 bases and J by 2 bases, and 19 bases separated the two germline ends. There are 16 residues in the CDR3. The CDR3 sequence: CASSVLFTQRAYEQYF. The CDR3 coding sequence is TGTGCCAGCAGTGTCCTATTTACCCAGCGGGCCTACGAGCAGTACTTC.

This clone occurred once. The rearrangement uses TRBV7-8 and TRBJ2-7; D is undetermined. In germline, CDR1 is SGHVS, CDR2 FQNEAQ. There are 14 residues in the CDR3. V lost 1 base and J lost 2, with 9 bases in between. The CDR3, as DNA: TGTGCCAGCAGCTTAGGGGTGGGCACCTACGAGCAGTACTTC. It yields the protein CASSLGVGTYEQYF.

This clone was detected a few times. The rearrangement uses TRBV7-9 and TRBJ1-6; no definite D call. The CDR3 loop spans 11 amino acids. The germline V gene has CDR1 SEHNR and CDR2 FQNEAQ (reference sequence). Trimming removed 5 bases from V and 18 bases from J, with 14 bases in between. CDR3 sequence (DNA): TGTGCCAGCAGCGCCCTCGACTTCTCCCACTTT. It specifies CASSALDFSHF.

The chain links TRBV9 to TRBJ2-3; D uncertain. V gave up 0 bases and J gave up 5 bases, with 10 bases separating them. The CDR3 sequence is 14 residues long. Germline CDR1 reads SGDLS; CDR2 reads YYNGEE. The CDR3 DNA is TGTGCCAGCAGCGTAGGGAGATCGGTAGATACGCAGTATTTT. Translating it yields CASSVGRSVDTQYF.

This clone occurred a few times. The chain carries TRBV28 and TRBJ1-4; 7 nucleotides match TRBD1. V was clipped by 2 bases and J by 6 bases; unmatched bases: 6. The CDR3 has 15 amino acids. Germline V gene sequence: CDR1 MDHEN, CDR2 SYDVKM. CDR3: CASSLNGQEDEKLFF. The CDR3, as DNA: TGTGCCAGCAGTTTAAACGGACAGGAGGATGAAAAACTGTTTTTT.

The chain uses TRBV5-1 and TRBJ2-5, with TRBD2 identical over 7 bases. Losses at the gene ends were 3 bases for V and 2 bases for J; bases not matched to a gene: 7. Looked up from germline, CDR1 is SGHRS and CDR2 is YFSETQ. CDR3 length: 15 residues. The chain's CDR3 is CASSSQPGGQETQYF. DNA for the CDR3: TGCGCCAGCAGCTCCCAACCCGGGGGGCAAGAGACCCAGTACTTC.

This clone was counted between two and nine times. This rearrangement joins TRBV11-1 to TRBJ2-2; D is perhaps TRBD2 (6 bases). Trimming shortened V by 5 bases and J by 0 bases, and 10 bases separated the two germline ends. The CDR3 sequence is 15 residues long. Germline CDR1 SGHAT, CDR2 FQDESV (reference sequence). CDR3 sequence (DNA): TGTGCCAGCAGCCGCCGGGAGACGAACACCGGGGAGCTGTTTTTT. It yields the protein CASSRRETNTGELFF. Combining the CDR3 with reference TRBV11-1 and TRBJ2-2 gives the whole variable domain EAEVAQSPRYKITEKSQAVAFWCDPISGHATLYWYRQILGQGPELLVQFQDESVVDDSQLPKDRFSAERLKGVDSTLKIQPAELGDSAMYLCASSRRETNTGELFFGEGSRLTVL.

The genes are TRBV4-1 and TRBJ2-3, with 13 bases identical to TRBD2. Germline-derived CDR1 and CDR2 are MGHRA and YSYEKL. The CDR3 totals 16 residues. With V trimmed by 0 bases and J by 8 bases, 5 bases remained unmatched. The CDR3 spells CASSQDVLAGGRTQYF. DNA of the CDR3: TGCGCCAGCAGCCAAGACGTACTAGCGGGAGGGCGTACGCAGTATTTT.

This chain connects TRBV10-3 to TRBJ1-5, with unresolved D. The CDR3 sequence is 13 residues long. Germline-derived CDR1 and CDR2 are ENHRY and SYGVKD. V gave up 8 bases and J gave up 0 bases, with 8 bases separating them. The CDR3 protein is CAIREDSNQPQHF. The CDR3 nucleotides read TGTGCCATCCGGGAGGATAGCAATCAGCCCCAGCATTTT.

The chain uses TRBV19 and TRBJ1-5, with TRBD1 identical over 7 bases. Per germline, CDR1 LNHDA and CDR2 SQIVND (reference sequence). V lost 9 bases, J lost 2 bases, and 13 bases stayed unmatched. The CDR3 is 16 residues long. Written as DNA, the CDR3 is TGTGCCAGCCAGACAGGGCTGAGTGTTGGCAATCAGCCCCAGCATTTT. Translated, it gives CASQTGLSVGNQPQHF.

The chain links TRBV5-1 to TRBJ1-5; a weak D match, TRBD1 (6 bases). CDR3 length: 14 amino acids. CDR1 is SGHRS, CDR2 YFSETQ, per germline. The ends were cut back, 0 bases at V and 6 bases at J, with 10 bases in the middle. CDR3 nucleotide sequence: TGCGCCAGCAGCTTGGATGGGGGCTCTCAGCCCCAGCATTTT. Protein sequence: CASSLDGGSQPQHF.

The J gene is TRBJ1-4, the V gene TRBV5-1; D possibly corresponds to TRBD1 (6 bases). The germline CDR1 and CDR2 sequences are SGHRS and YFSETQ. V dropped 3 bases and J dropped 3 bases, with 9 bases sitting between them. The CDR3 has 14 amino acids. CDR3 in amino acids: CASSSGDANEKLFF. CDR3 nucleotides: TGCGCCAGCAGCTCAGGGGACGCTAATGAAAAACTGTTTTTT. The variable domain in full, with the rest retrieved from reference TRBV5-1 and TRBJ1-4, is KAGVTQTPRYLIKTRGQQVTLSCSPISGHRSVSWYQQTPGQGLQFLFEYFSETQRNKGNFPGRFSGRQFSNSRSEMNVSTLELGDSALYLCASSSGDANEKLFFGSGTQLSVL.

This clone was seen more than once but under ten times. CDR3 nucleotides: TGCGCCAGCAGCGTTAACAGGGGCTCCTACGAGCAGTACTTC. This sequence encodes CASSVNRGSYEQYF. J is TRBJ2-7 and V is TRBV5-1; 7 positions match TRBD1. This CDR3 comprises 14 residues. Germline V lookup: CDR1 SGHRS, CDR2 YFSETQ. Trimming cost V 4 bases and J 0 bases; bases outside gene matches: 4.

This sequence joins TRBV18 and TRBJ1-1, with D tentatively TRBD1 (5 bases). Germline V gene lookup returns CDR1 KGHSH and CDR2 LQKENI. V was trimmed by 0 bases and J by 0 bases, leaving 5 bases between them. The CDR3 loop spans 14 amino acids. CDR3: CASSPPGLNTEAFF. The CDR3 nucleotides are TGTGCCAGCTCACCACCGGGGCTGAACACTGAAGCTTTCTTT.

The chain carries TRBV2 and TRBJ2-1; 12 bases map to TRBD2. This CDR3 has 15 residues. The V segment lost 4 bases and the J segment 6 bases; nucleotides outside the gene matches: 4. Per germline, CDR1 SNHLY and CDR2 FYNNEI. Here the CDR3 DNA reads TGTGCCAGCAGTGGACTAGCGGGAGTAGTCAATGAGCAGTTCTTC. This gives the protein CASSGLAGVVNEQFF.

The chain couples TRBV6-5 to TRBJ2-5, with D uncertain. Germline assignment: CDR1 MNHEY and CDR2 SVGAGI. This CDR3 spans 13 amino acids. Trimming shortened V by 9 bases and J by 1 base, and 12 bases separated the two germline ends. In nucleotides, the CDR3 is TGTGCCAGGCCTGGATCTAGCCAAGAGACCCAGTACTTC. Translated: CARPGSSQETQYF.

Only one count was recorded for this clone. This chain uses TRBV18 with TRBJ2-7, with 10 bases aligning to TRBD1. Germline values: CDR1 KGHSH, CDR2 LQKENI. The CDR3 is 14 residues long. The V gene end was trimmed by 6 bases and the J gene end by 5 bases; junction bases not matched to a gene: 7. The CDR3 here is CASSQGTGVNEQYF. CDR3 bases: TGTGCCAGCTCCCAAGGGACAGGGGTCAACGAGCAGTACTTC.

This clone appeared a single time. The CDR3 nucleotides are TGCAGTGCTAACAGGGATCTGGAGCAGTACTTC. It yields the protein CSANRDLEQYF. The V and J genes are TRBV20-1 and TRBJ2-7; maybe TRBD1 (6 bases). Germline lookup yields CDR1 DFQATT and CDR2 SNEGSKA (reference sequence). This CDR3 region has 11 residues. Trimming stripped 4 bases from V and 7 bases from J, with 11 bases between.

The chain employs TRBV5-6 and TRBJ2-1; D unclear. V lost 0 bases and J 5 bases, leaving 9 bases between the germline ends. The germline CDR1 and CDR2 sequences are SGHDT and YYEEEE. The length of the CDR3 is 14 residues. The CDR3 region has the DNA TGTGCCAGCAGCTTGGAACGGAGAAACAATGAGCAGTTCTTC. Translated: CASSLERRNNEQFF.

This CDR3 is CASSVRPGLGTEAFF. The CDR3, as DNA: TGTGCCAGCAGCGTCCGCCCCGGGTTGGGCACTGAAGCTTTCTTT. The chain combines TRBV9 with TRBJ1-1, with D uncertain. Germline-derived CDR1 and CDR2 are SGDLS and YYNGEE. The CDR3 length is 15 residues. V was shortened by 2 bases and J by 4 bases, with 15 bases between the two germline ends.

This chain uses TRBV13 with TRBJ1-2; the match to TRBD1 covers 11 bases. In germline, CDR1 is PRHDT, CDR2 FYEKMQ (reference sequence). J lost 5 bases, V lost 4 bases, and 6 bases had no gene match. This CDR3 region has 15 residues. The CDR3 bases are TGTGCCAGCAGCTCCGGGACAGGGGGAAAATATGGCTACACCTTC. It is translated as CASSSGTGGKYGYTF.

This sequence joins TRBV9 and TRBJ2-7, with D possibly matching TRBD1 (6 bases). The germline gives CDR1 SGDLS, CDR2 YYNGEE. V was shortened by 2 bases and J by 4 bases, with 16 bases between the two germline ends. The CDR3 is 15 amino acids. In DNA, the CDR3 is TGTGCCAGCAGCGTTGATAGGGGGACAAGATACGAGCAGTACTTC. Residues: CASSVDRGTRYEQYF.

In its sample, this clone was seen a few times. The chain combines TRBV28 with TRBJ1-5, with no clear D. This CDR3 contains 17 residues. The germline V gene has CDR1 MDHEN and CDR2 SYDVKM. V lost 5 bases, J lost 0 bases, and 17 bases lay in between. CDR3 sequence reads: CASSAGSAVYSNQPQHF. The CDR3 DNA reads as TGTGCCAGCAGTGCCGGGAGTGCCGTCTATAGCAATCAGCCCCAGCATTTT.

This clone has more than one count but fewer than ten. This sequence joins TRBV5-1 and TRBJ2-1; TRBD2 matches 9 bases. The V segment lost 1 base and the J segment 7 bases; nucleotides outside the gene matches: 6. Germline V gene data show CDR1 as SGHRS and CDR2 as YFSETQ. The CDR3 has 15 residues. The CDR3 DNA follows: TGCGCCAGCAGCTTGACAGCGGGAGGAGGAAATGAGCAGTTCTTC. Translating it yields CASSLTAGGGNEQFF.

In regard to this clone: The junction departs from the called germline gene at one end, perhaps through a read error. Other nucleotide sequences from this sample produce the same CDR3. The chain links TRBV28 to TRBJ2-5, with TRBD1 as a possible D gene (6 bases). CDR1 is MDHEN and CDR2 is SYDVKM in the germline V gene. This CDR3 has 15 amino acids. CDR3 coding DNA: TGTGCCAGCAGGCCAACAGGGCGGAACCAAGAGACTCAGTACTTC. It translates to CASRPTGRNQETQYF.

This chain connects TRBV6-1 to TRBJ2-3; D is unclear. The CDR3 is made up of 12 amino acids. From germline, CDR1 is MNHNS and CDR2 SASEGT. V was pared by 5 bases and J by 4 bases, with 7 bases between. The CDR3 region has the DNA TGTGCCAGCAGTCGTCCCCCAGATACGCAGTATTTT. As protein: CASSRPPDTQYF.

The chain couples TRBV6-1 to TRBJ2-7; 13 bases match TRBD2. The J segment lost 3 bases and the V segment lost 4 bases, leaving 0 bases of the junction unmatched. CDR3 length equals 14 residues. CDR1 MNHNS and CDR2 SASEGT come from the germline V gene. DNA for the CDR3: TGTGCCAGCAGTGGGACTAGCGGGGGCTACGAGCAGTACTTC. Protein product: CASSGTSGGYEQYF.